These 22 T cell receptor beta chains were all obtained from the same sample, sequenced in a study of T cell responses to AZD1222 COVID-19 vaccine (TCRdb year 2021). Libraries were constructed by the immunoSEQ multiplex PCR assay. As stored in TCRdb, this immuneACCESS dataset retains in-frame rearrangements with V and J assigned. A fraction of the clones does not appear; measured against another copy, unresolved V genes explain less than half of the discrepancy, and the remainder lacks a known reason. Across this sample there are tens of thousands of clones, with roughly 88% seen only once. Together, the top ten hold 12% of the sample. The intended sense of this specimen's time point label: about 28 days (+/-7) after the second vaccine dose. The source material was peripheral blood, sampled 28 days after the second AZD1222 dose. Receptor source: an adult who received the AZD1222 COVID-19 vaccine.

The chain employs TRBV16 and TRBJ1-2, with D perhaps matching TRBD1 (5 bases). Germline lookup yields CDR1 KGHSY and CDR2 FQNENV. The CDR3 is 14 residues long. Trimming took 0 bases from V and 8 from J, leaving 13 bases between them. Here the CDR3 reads CASSQSRGSGGYTF. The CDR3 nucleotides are TGTGCCAGCAGCCAATCGCGGGGGAGTGGGGGCTACACCTTC.

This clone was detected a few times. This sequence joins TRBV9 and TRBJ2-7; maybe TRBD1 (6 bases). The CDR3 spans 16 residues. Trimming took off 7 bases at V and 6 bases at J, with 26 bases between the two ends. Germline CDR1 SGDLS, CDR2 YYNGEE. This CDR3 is CASSSGTNLRSGEQYF. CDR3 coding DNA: TGTGCCAGCTCATCCGGGACAAATTTGCGAAGCGGCGAGCAGTACTTC.

In DNA, the CDR3 is TGTGCCAGCTCACCAGGGTCTAGCGGGACATTAGATACGCAGTATTTT. Its translation is CASSPGSSGTLDTQYF. The rearrangement joins TRBV18 to TRBJ2-3, with 9 nucleotides matching TRBD2. Unmatched junction bases numbered 8, after V lost 2 bases and J lost 5 bases. This CDR3 is built from 16 residues. Germline V gene data show CDR1 as KGHSH and CDR2 as LQKENI.

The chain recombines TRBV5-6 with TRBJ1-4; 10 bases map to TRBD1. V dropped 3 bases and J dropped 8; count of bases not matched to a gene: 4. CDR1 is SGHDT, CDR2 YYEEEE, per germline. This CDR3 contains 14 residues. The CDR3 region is CASSSDRGAEKLFF. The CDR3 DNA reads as TGTGCCAGCAGCTCGGACAGGGGGGCGGAAAAACTGTTTTTT.

Written as DNA, the CDR3 is TGTGCCAGCAGCCCCCATAAAGGGAACACTGAAGCTTTCTTT. It yields the protein CASSPHKGNTEAFF. V is TRBV7-9 and J is TRBJ1-1; D ambiguous. The CDR3 runs to 14 residues. V lost 5 bases to trimming and J lost 1 base, with 11 bases between them. Germline CDR1 reads SEHNR; CDR2 reads FQNEAQ (reference sequence). Combining the CDR3 with reference TRBV7-9 and TRBJ1-1 gives the whole variable domain DTGVSQNPRHKITKRGQNVTFRCDPISEHNRLYWYRQTLGQGPEFLTYFQNEAQLEKSRLLSDRFSAERPKGSFSTLEIQRTEQGDSAMYLCASSPHKGNTEAFFGQGTRLTVV.

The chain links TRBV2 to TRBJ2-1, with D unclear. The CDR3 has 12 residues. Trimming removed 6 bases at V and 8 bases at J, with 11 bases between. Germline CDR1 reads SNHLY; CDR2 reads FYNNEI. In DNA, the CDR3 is TGTGCCAGCAGCCTCGGCCGGTATGAGCAGTTCTTC. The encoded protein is CASSLGRYEQFF.

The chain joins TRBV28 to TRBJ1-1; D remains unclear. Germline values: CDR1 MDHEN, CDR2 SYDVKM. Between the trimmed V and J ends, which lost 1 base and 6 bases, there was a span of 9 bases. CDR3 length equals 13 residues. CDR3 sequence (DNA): TGTGCCAGCAGTTTATCCAATATCGCTGAAGCTTTCTTT. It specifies CASSLSNIAEAFF.

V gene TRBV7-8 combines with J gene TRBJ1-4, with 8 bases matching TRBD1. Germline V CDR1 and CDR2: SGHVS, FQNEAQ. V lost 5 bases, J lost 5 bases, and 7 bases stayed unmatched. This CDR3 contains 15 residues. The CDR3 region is CASSPRDRLNEKLFF. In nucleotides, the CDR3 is TGTGCCAGCAGCCCCCGGGACAGGTTAAATGAAAAACTGTTTTTT.

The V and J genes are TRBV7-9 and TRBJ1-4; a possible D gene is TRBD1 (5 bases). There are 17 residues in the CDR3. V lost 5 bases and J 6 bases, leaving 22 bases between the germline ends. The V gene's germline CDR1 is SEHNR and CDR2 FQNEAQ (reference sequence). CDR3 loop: CASSPDRATEAYEKLFF. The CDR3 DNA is TGTGCCAGCAGCCCCGACCGCGCGACAGAAGCTTATGAAAAACTGTTTTTT.

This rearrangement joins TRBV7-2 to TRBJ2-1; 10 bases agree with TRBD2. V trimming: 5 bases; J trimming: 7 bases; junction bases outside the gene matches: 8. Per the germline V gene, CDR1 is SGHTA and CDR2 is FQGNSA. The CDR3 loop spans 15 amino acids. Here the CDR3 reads CASSLSPGLANEQFF. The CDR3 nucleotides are TGTGCCAGCAGCCTCTCACCGGGACTAGCGAATGAGCAGTTCTTC.

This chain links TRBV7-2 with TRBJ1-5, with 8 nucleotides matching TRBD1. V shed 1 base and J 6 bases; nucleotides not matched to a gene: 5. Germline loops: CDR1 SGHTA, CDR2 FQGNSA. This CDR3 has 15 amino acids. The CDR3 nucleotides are TGTGCCAGCAGCTTAGGAGGGACAGGCGGTCAGCCCCAGCATTTT. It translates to CASSLGGTGGQPQHF.

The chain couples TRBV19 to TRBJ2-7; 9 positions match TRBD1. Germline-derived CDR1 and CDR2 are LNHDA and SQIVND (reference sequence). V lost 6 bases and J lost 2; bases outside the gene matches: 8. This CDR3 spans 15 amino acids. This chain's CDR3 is CASSNRDRAPYEQYF. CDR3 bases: TGTGCCAGTAGCAACCGGGACAGGGCCCCCTACGAGCAGTACTTC.

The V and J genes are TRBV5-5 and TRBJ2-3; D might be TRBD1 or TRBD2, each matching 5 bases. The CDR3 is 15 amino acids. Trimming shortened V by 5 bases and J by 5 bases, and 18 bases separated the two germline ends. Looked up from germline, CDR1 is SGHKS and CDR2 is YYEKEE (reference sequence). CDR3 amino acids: CASRYDPGRRDTQYF. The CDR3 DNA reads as TGTGCCAGCAGATATGATCCGGGACGTCGAGATACGCAGTATTTT. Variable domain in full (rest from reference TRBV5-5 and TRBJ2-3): DAGVTQSPTHLIKTRGQQVTLRCSPISGHKSVSWYQQVLGQGPQFIFQYYEKEERGRGNFPDRFSARQFPNYSSELNVNALLLGDSALYLCASRYDPGRRDTQYFGPGTRLTVL.

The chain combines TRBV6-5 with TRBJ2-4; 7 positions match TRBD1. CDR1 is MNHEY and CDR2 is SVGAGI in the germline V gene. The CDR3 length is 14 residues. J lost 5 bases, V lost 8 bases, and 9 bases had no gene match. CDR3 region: CASGQTTGQNIQYF. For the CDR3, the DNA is TGTGCCAGCGGCCAGACGACAGGGCAAAACATTCAGTACTTC.

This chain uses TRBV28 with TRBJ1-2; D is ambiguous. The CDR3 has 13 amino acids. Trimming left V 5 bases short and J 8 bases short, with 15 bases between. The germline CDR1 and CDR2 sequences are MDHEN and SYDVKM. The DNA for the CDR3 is TGTGCCAGCAGTCCCTCCAGGAAAGGCGGCTACACCTTC. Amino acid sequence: CASSPSRKGGYTF.

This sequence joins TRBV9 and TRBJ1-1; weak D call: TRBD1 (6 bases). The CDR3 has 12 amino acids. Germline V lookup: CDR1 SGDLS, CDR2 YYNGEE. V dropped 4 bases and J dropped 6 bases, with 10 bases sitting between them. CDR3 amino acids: CASSKGGSEAFF. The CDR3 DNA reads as TGTGCCAGCAGCAAAGGGGGTTCTGAAGCTTTCTTT.

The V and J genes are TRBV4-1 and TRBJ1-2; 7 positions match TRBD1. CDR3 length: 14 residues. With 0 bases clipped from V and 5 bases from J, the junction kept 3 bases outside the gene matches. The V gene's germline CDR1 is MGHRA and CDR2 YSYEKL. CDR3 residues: CASSQDLGQYGYTF. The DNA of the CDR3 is TGCGCCAGCAGCCAAGATTTGGGACAGTATGGCTACACCTTC.

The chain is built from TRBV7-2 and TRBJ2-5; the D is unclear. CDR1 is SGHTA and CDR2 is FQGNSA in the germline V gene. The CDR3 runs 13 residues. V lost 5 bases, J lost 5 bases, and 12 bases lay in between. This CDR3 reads CASSRNLGETQYF. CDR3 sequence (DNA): TGTGCCAGCAGCCGGAACCTTGGGGAGACCCAGTACTTC.

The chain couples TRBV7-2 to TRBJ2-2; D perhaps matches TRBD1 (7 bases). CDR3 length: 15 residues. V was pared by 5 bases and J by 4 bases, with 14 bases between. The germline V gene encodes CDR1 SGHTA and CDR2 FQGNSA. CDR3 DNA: TGTGCCAGCAGCCTACAGGGGCGGGGCACCGGGGAGCTGTTTTTT. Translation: CASSLQGRGTGELFF.

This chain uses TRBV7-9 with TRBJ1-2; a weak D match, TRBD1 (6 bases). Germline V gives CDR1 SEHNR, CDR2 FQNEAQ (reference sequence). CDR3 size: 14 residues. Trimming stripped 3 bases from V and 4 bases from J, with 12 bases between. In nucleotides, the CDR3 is TGTGCCAGCAGCTTGGGACAAAAGGTCTATGGCTACACCTTC. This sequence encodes CASSLGQKVYGYTF.

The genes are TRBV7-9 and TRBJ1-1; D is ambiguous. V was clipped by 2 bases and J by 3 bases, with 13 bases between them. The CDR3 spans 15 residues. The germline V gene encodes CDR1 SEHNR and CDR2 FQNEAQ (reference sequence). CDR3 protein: CASSLIDGRDTEAFF. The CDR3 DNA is TGTGCCAGCAGCTTAATAGACGGCCGGGACACTGAAGCTTTCTTT.

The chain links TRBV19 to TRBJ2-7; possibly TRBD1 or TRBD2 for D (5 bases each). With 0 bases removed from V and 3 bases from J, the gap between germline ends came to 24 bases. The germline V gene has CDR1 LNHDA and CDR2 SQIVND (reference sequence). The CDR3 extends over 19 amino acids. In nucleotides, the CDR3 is TGTGCCAGTAGTATAGATTTGGCCCACATTACAGGAGGTTTCTACGAGCAGTACTTC. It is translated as CASSIDLAHITGGFYEQYF.